The text below deals with one T cell receptor (beta chain). Its target is not known. Other DNA sequences within the sample encode an identical CDR3. Authors' analysis steps: Filtering differed since immunoSEQ provided only junctions, with no quality scores. Method: immunoSEQ multiplex PCR; TCRdb's copy keeps in-frame clones and lacks some. The V and J calls and clone size come from that table; D and trimming were worked out from the DNA. The repertoire holds 2 million to 2.5 million clones, under 95% seen once, with 0.36% in the top ten. This specimen belongs to a study of shared clonotypes between healthy human individuals. Whole-study results and caveats: Donor clonotype sharing was expected to depend on sequencing depth. Sampling used blood alone; tissue repertoires probably differ.

The germline gives CDR1 SGHRS, CDR2 YFSETQ. Unmatched junction bases numbered 7, after V lost 0 bases and J lost 4 bases. The CDR3 contains 17 residues. The chain has TRBV5-1 and TRBJ2-5, with 12 bases that match TRBD2. The origin of this receptor is a man aged 18 to 35 in good health. Some clones in this sample may be carry-over from other donors' samples. Sequences were obtained from naive CD4+ T cells from PBMCs. Subset of the sample: CD45RA+ positively selected. CDR3 protein: CASSLGLAGGPGETQYF. The DNA of the CDR3 is TGCGCCAGCAGCTTGGGTCTAGCGGGAGGGCCGGGAGAGACCCAGTACTTC.